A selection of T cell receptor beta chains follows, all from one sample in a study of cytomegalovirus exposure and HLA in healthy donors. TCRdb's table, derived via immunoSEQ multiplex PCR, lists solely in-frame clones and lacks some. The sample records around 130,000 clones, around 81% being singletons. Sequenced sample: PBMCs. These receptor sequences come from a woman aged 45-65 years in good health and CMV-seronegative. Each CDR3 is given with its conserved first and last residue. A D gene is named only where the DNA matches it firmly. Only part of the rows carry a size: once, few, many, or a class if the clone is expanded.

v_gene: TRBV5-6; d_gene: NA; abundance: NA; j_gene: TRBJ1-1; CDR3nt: TGTGCCAGCAGCTTTAACAGGGCGGGCACTGAAGCTTTCTTT; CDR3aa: CASSFNRAGTEAFF
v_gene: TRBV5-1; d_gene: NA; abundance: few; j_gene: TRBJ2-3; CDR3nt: TGCGCCAGCAGCGTGGGGACGGGAGTCCGGACAGATACGCAGTATTTT; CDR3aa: CASSVGTGVRTDTQYF
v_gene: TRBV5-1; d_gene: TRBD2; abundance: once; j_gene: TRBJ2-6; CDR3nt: TGCGCCAGCAGCCTCAACGACGGGGGGAACTTCTTCACTGGGGCCAACGTCCTGACTTTC; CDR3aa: CASSLNDGGNFFTGANVLTF
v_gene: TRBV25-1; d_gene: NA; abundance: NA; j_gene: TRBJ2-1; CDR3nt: TGTGCCAGCCGTAGGGGCTCCTACAATGAGCAGTTCTTC; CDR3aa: CASRRGSYNEQFF
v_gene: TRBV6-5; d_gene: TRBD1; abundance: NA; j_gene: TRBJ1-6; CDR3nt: TGTGCCAGCAGTTACCGACAGGGTAATTCACCCCTCCACTTT; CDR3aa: CASSYRQGNSPLHF
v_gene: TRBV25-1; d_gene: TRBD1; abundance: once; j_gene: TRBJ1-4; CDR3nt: TGTGCCAGCAGTGAATCCTTTAGGCACAGGGGTGTAGAAAAACTGTTTTTT; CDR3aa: CASSESFRHRGVEKLFF
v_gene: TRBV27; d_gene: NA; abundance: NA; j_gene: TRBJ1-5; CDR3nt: TGTGCCAGCAGTGATAGCAATCAGCCCCAGAATTTT; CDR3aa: CASSDSNQPQNF
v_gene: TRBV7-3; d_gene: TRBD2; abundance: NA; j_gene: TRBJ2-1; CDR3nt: TGTGCCAGCGGCCCTTATGAGTTTAGCGGGAGAGGGTTTTACAATGAGCAGTTCTTC; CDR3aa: CASGPYEFSGRGFYNEQFF
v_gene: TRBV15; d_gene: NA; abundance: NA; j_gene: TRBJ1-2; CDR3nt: TGTGCCACCAGCAGAGACAGGGTCGGCTACACCTTC; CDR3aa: CATSRDRVGYTF
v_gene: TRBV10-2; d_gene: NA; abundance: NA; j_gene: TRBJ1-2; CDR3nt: TGCGCCCTAGGGGGGGGGAACTATGGCTACACCTTC; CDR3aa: CALGGGNYGYTF
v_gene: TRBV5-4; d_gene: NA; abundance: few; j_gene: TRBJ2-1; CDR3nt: TGTGCCAGCAGCTTCAGGGGTGAGCAGTTCTTC; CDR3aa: CASSFRGEQFF
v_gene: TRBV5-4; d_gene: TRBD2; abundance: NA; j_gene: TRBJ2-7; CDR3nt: TGTGCCAGCAGCCTCGGACTAGCGGGAGTCCAGCAGTACTTC; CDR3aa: CASSLGLAGVQQYF
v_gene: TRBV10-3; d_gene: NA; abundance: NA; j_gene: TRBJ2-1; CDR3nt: TGTGCCATCAGTCAGTGGACTAAGAACAATGAGCAGTTCTTC; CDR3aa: CAISQWTKNNEQFF
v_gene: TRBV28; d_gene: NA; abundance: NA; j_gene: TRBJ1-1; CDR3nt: TGTGCCAGCAGTCCAAGGGGGGAGGGAAACACTGAAGCTTTCTTT; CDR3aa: CASSPRGEGNTEAFF
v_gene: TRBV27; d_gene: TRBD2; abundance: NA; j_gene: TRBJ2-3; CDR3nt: TGTGCCAGCAGCCCTAGGACTAGTCGCCGAGATACGCAGTATTTT; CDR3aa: CASSPRTSRRDTQYF
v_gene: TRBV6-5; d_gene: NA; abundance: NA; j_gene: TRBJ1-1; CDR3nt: TGTGCCAGCAGTTCCAGGCTGAACACTGAAGCTTTCTTT; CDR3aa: CASSSRLNTEAFF
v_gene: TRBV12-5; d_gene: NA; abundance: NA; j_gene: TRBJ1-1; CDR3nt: TGTGCTAGTGGTTTGGGTGCGGGCACTGAAGCTTTCTTT; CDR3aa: CASGLGAGTEAFF
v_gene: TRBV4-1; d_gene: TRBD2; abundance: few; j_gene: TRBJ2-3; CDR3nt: TGCGCCAGCAGCCAAGATCCGCCTGGTAGCGGGTTAACAGATACGCAGTATTTT; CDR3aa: CASSQDPPGSGLTDTQYF
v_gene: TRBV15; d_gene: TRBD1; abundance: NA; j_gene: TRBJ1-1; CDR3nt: TGTGCCACCAGCCCTACCAACAGGGGGGGTAAGAACACTGAAGCTTTCTTT; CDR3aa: CATSPTNRGGKNTEAFF
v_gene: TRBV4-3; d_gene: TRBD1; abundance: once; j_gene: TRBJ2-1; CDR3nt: TGCGCCAGCAGCCCCCGGGACAGCGATTATGAGCAGTTCTTC; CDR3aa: CASSPRDSDYEQFF